The present T cell receptor (beta chain) was sequenced within a study of cytomegalovirus exposure and HLA in healthy donors. Study-level background: Early release data held some 79 million unique TCRs from HLA-typed donors. Study-wide findings and caveats: Among the CMV-associated chains, three were confirmed in vitro as specific for CMV antigens. A later look showed TCR association rates differing by HLA locus, highest for DRB1 and lowest for HLA-C.

CDR1 and CDR2 from the germline V gene are MGHDK and SYGVNS. The CDR3 length is 15 residues. V was pared by 4 bases and J by 0 bases, with 11 bases between. The PCR contained 60 Vbeta and 13 Jbeta primers. Clones were read by immunoSEQ multiplex PCR, and TCRdb kept only the in-frame ones, dropping some. The sample gives 100,000 to 150,000 clones, 81% of which show up once; 0.7% is in the top ten. As concerns this clone: Its antigen is as yet unknown.

What was sequenced was PBMCs. This chain joins TRBV25-1 and TRBJ2-3; possibly TRBD2 for D (6 bases). The sequence was obtained from a man younger than 30 in good health and CMV-seronegative. CDR3 protein: CASSAGDLSTDTQYF. CDR3 in DNA: TGTGCCAGCAGTGCGGGGGACCTAAGCACAGATACGCAGTATTTT. The full variable domain, with the rest looked up from reference TRBV25-1 and TRBJ2-3, is EADIYQTPRYLVIGTGKKITLECSQTMGHDKMYWYQQDPGMELHLIHYSYGVNSTEKGDLSSESTVSRIRTEHFPLTLESARPSHTSQYLCASSAGDLSTDTQYFGPGTRLTVL.